This TCR beta chain was retrieved from a study of T cells after posttransplantation cyclophosphamide. Study results and limitations: TRB clonality was highly associated with recipient CMV seropositivity and reactivation. Donor-recipient repertoire similarity was low at 1-2 months, rising over year one.

Per germline, CDR1 LGHNA and CDR2 YSLEER. The CDR3 has 16 residues. Deletions cut 1 base from V and 3 bases from J, with 15 bases between. Sequencing was performed with immunoSEQ multiplex PCR; in TCRdb, only in-frame clones are kept and a portion is missing. The repertoire has about 52,000 clones, 85% to 90% of them found once; the top ten carry approximately 2.8%. With respect to this clone: Its antigen remains unknown.

Sequencing was done on a sample of PBMCs. This receptor was identified in a man aged 30 to 39 with a blood cancer, CMV-positive, and with a related stem cell donor. The chain has TRBV4-3 and TRBJ1-1; unclear D gene. CDR3 nucleotides: TGCGCCAGCAGCCAAGGGACTTACTCGCGGTACACTGAAGCTTTCTTT. It specifies CASSQGTYSRYTEAFF.